The 32 T cell receptor beta chains presented below share a single source sample, sequenced in a study of OX40 agonist ivuxolimab in advanced cancers. Sequencing used immunoSEQ multiplex PCR; TCRdb keeps in-frame clones, though not all of them. The table shows 60,000 to 70,000 clones, with 80% to 85% occurring only once. This sample comprised CD4+ or CD8+ T cells sorted from blood, obtained in a trial of the OX40 agonist ivuxolimab. Every receptor here comes from an adult with an advanced solid tumor such as melanoma, head and neck, liver or kidney cancer.

The gene calls are TRBV7-2 and TRBJ2-4; 7 nucleotides line up with TRBD1. Per the germline V gene, CDR1 is SGHTA and CDR2 is FQGNSA. This CDR3 has 18 amino acids. The V segment lost 4 bases and the J segment 0 bases; nucleotides outside the gene matches: 12. CDR3 DNA sequence: TGTGCCAGCAGCTATAAAACAGGGGACCAAATAGCCAAAAACATTCAGTACTTC. Its translation: CASSYKTGDQIAKNIQYF.

The chain employs TRBV29-1 and TRBJ2-1; D is unresolved. The CDR3 is 14 residues long. In germline, CDR1 is SQVTM, CDR2 ANQGSEA. Trimming removed 2 bases from V and 2 bases from J, with 10 bases in between. The DNA for the CDR3 is TGCAGCGTTGAAACTCTAGGGCCCTACAATGAGCAGTTCTTC. Its protein is CSVETLGPYNEQFF.

The rearrangement joins TRBV5-1 to TRBJ2-2; the D is unclear. Germline CDR1 and CDR2: SGHRS and YFSETQ. This CDR3 has 14 amino acids. V shed 5 bases and J shed 1 base, with 9 bases lying between them. CDR3 coding DNA: TGCGCCAGCAGTGTTACCTGGAACACCGGGGAGCTGTTTTTT. It translates to CASSVTWNTGELFF.

This clone was found once. V is TRBV23-1 and J is TRBJ2-7; 13 positions match TRBD2. TRBV23-1 is placed among ORFs of uncertain function. The CDR3 sequence is 17 residues long. After removal of 3 bases from V and 0 bases from J, the junction contained 5 bases not matched to a gene. The CDR3 protein is CASSHPGLAGSSYEQYF. The CDR3 DNA sequence: TGCGCCAGCAGTCACCCGGGACTAGCGGGAAGCTCCTACGAGCAGTACTTC.

This chain connects TRBV6-5 to TRBJ1-4; D possibly corresponds to TRBD1 (6 bases). The CDR3 extends over 15 amino acids. The germline V gene has CDR1 MNHEY and CDR2 SVGAGI. Trimming shortened V by 2 bases and J by 7 bases, and 14 bases separated the two germline ends. CDR3 amino acids: CASSYGGGAGEKLFF. CDR3 coding DNA: TGTGCCAGCAGTTACGGTGGGGGGGCGGGTGAAAAACTGTTTTTT.

The J gene is TRBJ2-1, the V gene TRBV7-2; 8 bases match TRBD2. Germline V CDR1 and CDR2: SGHTA, FQGNSA. The V and J ends lost 4 bases and 5 bases, in that order; junction bases with no gene match: 10. The CDR3 has 16 amino acids. CDR3 sequence reads: CASSSPWGLVNNEQFF. CDR3 in DNA: TGTGCCAGCAGCTCGCCATGGGGACTAGTAAACAATGAGCAGTTCTTC.

This clone was detected only a few times. CDR3 DNA sequence: TGTGCCAGCAGCTTAGCGGCAGGGTTTCAGCCCCAGCATTTT. It is translated as CASSLAAGFQPQHF. The chain uses TRBV7-9 and TRBJ1-5; D is perhaps TRBD1 (5 bases). Trimming stripped 0 bases from V and 6 bases from J, with 9 bases between. Per the germline V gene, CDR1 is SEHNR and CDR2 is FQNEAQ (reference sequence). The CDR3 contains 14 residues.

The chain joins TRBV28 to TRBJ1-2; D unclear. Germline V gene lookup returns CDR1 MDHEN and CDR2 SYDVKM. This CDR3 spans 13 amino acids. Trimming took 3 bases from V and 1 from J, leaving 6 bases between them. The DNA of the CDR3 is TGTGCCAGCAGTTTCCGAGGTAACTATGGCTACACCTTC. As protein: CASSFRGNYGYTF.

This clone is labeled medium-sized. The chain couples TRBV6-1 to TRBJ1-2; perhaps TRBD1 as D (6 bases). The CDR3 is 11 amino acids. Germline CDR1 reads MNHNS; CDR2 reads SASEGT. The ends were cut back, 5 bases at V and 5 bases at J, with 6 bases in the middle. The CDR3 loop is CASSTGYGYTF. CDR3 coding DNA: TGTGCCAGCAGTACAGGGTATGGCTACACCTTC.

V gene TRBV7-2 combines with J gene TRBJ2-7; D may be TRBD2 (6 bases). The CDR3 has 17 residues. Germline V CDR1 and CDR2: SGHTA, FQGNSA. Trimming shortened V by 1 base and J by 4 bases, and 20 bases separated the two germline ends. CDR3 loop: CASSLDSGSGPGYEQYF. In DNA, the CDR3 is TGTGCCAGCAGCTTAGATTCAGGTAGCGGCCCCGGGTACGAGCAGTACTTC.

The chain recombines TRBV4-2 with TRBJ2-1, with 7 bases lining up with TRBD1. The CDR3 is 17 residues long. CDR1 LGHNA and CDR2 YNFKEQ come from the germline V gene. The V and J ends lost 4 bases and 1 base, in that order; junction bases with no gene match: 10. CDR3 DNA: TGTGCCAGCAGCCGTTTCTTGGGCAGGGGGTCCTACAATGAGCAGTTCTTC. Its translation is CASSRFLGRGSYNEQFF.

The V call is TRBV5-4, the J call TRBJ2-5, with 7 nucleotides matching TRBD2. In germline, CDR1 is SGHNT, CDR2 YYREEE (reference sequence). This CDR3 is built from 18 residues. Trimming removed 4 bases from V and 2 bases from J; junction bases left unmatched: 17. CDR3 nucleotide sequence: TGTGCCAGCAGCGTACCCCCGCGGAGTCCCGGGGGGCAAGAGACCCAGTACTTC. Translation: CASSVPPRSPGGQETQYF.

This clone appeared a few times. The chain recombines TRBV7-2 with TRBJ1-2; D may be TRBD1 (6 bases). This CDR3 region has 14 residues. Trimming pared 4 bases from V and 8 bases from J, leaving 17 bases between. Per the germline V gene, CDR1 is SGHTA and CDR2 is FQGNSA. CDR3 nucleotide sequence: TGTGCCAGCAGCTCATTAGTGGGGGCGAGGGGCTACACCTTC. It translates to CASSSLVGARGYTF.

This rearrangement joins TRBV6-5 to TRBJ2-7; TRBD1 or TRBD2 may be the D gene (6 bases each). Germline V gene lookup returns CDR1 MNHEY and CDR2 SVGAGI. Trimming pared 10 bases from V and 4 bases from J, leaving 17 bases between. This CDR3 is 13 amino acids long. DNA for the CDR3: TGTGCCACCGATGGGGGGCTTGGGTACGAGCAGTACTTC. Its translation is CATDGGLGYEQYF.

The gene calls are TRBV9 and TRBJ2-1; 10 positions match TRBD2. This CDR3 has 15 amino acids. V dropped 1 base and J dropped 7; count of bases not matched to a gene: 5. Germline V gene data show CDR1 as SGDLS and CDR2 as YYNGEE. The CDR3 DNA is TGTGCCAGCAGCGTATTGGGACTAGCGACGAATGAGCAGTTCTTC. Protein: CASSVLGLATNEQFF.

V is TRBV7-7 and J is TRBJ2-3, with 7 positions matching TRBD1. The ends lost 4 bases at V and 2 bases at J; junction bases unmatched: 6. The CDR3 loop spans 15 amino acids. Germline CDR1 reads SSHAT; CDR2 reads FNYEAQ (reference sequence). The CDR3 DNA reads TGTGCCAGCAGCTCTTCCGGGACAGACACAGATACGCAGTATTTT. Translated: CASSSSGTDTDTQYF.

The chain carries TRBV7-9 and TRBJ2-7, with TRBD2 matching 7 bases. Trimming removed 5 bases from V and 2 bases from J; junction bases left unmatched: 12. The CDR3 spans 16 residues. Germline CDR1 is SEHNR and CDR2 is FQNEAQ (reference sequence). This CDR3 reads CASSPRGSGATYEQYF. CDR3 in DNA: TGTGCCAGCAGCCCACGGGGGAGCGGGGCCACCTACGAGCAGTACTTC.

V is TRBV5-6 and J is TRBJ2-2; D is unresolved. The length of the CDR3 is 13 residues. V lost 1 base, J lost 7 bases, and 8 bases lay in between. Germline loops: CDR1 SGHDT, CDR2 YYEEEE. The CDR3 is CASSLFGVGELFF. As DNA, the CDR3 is TGTGCCAGCAGCTTGTTTGGGGTCGGGGAGCTGTTTTTT. Looking up the rest from reference TRBV5-6 and TRBJ2-2 gives the full variable domain: DAGVTQSPTHLIKTRGQQVTLRCSPKSGHDTVSWYQQALGQGPQFIFQYYEEEERQRGNFPDRFSGHQFPNYSSELNVNALLLGDSALYLCASSLFGVGELFFGEGSRLTVL.

The genes are TRBV5-4 and TRBJ1-2; no definite D call. Germline-derived CDR1 and CDR2 are SGHNT and YYREEE (reference sequence). V was pared by 4 bases and J by 7 bases, with 11 bases between. There are 12 residues in the CDR3. The CDR3: CASSPNKVGYTF. The DNA for the CDR3 is TGTGCCAGCAGCCCAAACAAGGTTGGCTACACCTTC.

The chain carries TRBV11-2 and TRBJ2-3; 8 bases are a match to TRBD2. This CDR3 region has 15 residues. V gave up 0 bases and J gave up 1 base; unmatched junction bases: 0. Germline V gene lookup returns CDR1 SGHAT and CDR2 FQNNGV. The CDR3: CASSLERGGTDTQYF. The DNA for the CDR3 is TGTGCCAGCAGCTTAGAGCGGGGGGGCACAGATACGCAGTATTTT.

The rearrangement uses TRBV6-5 and TRBJ2-5; D remains unclear. The CDR3 has 14 residues. Trimming took off 1 base at V and 2 bases at J, with 8 bases between the two ends. The germline gives CDR1 MNHEY, CDR2 SVGAGI. The CDR3 DNA is TGTGCCAGCAGTTACTTGTGGGATCAAGAGACCCAGTACTTC. As protein: CASSYLWDQETQYF.

This clone occurred a few times. The chain is built from TRBV28 and TRBJ2-1; perhaps TRBD2 as D (6 bases). Trimming shortened V by 5 bases and J by 9 bases, and 29 bases separated the two germline ends. The length of the CDR3 is 18 residues. Per the germline V gene, CDR1 is MDHEN and CDR2 is SYDVKM. The CDR3 DNA is TGTGCCAGCAGTCCCCTCGGGCTAGCGTGGCGGGATCAGGGTGAGCAGTTCTTC. Translation gives CASSPLGLAWRDQGEQFF.

The chain combines TRBV5-1 with TRBJ2-2; 8 nucleotides align to TRBD2. CDR3 length: 16 residues. After removal of 5 bases from V and 6 bases from J, the junction contained 12 bases not matched to a gene. CDR1 SGHRS and CDR2 YFSETQ come from the germline V gene. CDR3 nucleotide sequence: TGCGCCAGCAGTCCCATACCGGGACTAGACGCCGGGGAGCTGTTTTTT. Translation: CASSPIPGLDAGELFF.

This chain links TRBV7-2 with TRBJ1-2, with D maybe TRBD1 (5 bases). In germline, CDR1 is SGHTA, CDR2 FQGNSA. The CDR3 totals 14 residues. Deletions cut 5 bases from V and 5 bases from J, with 15 bases between. The CDR3 coding sequence is TGTGCCAGCAGCCCGCCGACAGCTACTTATGGCTACACCTTC. It translates to CASSPPTATYGYTF.

This clone is judged medium-sized. The chain couples TRBV18 to TRBJ2-3, with 9 bases that match TRBD1. The V and J ends lost 1 base and 2 bases, in that order; junction bases with no gene match: 4. Germline CDR1 KGHSH, CDR2 LQKENI. The CDR3 length is 16 residues. The CDR3 bases are TGTGCCAGCTCACCACTCGGGACAGGGTACACAGATACGCAGTATTTT. Translated, it gives CASSPLGTGYTDTQYF. Combining the CDR3 with reference TRBV18 and TRBJ2-3 gives the whole variable domain NAGVMQNPRHLVRRRGQEARLRCSPMKGHSHVYWYRQLPEEGLKFMVYLQKENIIDESGMPKERFSAEFPKEGPSILRIQQVVRGDSAAYFCASSPLGTGYTDTQYFGPGTRLTVL.

The chain links TRBV9 to TRBJ2-3; perhaps TRBD2 as D (6 bases). V was cut by 4 bases and J by 6 bases, with 15 bases left in between. Germline-derived CDR1 and CDR2 are SGDLS and YYNGEE. The CDR3 runs 14 residues. The CDR3 reads CASSPRTGGDTQYF. DNA of the CDR3: TGTGCCAGCAGCCCCCGGACCGGAGGGGATACGCAGTATTTT.

This sequence joins TRBV30 and TRBJ2-3; the D is unclear. The CDR3 runs to 12 residues. The germline V gene has CDR1 GTSNPN and CDR2 SVGIG (reference sequence). V lost 3 bases, J lost 5 bases, and 9 bases lay in between. In DNA, the CDR3 is TGTGCCTGGAGCCCCCAGGTAGATACGCAGTATTTT. Translating it yields CAWSPQVDTQYF.

This clone was seen a handful of times. The chain couples TRBV10-1 to TRBJ2-5; D not resolved. Trimming left V 5 bases short and J 5 bases short, with 12 bases between. CDR3 length: 13 amino acids. CDR1 WNHNN and CDR2 SYGVQD come from the germline V gene (reference sequence). CDR3 coding DNA: TGCGCCAGCAGTCTCCAGGTGGGGGAGACCCAGTACTTC. Amino acid sequence: CASSLQVGETQYF.

The chain carries TRBV19 and TRBJ2-3; TRBD1 aligns across 9 bases. Trimming cost V 6 bases and J 3 bases; bases outside gene matches: 10. This CDR3 comprises 16 residues. Germline values: CDR1 LNHDA, CDR2 SQIVND (reference sequence). This CDR3 reads CASSPLGGTGTDTQYF. CDR3 DNA sequence: TGTGCCAGTAGCCCTCTGGGGGGGACAGGGACAGATACGCAGTATTTT.

The chain uses TRBV19 and TRBJ1-5, with a possible D match to TRBD1 (6 bases). Trimming removed 7 bases at V and 5 bases at J, with 18 bases between. Germline CDR1 is LNHDA and CDR2 is SQIVND (reference sequence). This CDR3 has 15 amino acids. Here the CDR3 DNA reads TGTGCCAGTACCCCGGCGGGGGGGCCCTATCAGCCCCAGCATTTT. Translation gives CASTPAGGPYQPQHF.

This clone was counted only a few times. The chain joins TRBV19 to TRBJ1-2; a possible D gene is TRBD1 (6 bases). Germline CDR1 and CDR2: LNHDA and SQIVND (reference sequence). The V gene lost 3 bases and the J gene lost 3 bases, with 11 bases spanning the gap. The CDR3 consists of 14 residues. The CDR3 region has the DNA TGTGCCAGTAGTATTATAGGGGGGGACTATGGCTACACCTTC. Amino acids: CASSIIGGDYGYTF. The full variable domain, in which reference TRBV19 and TRBJ1-2 provide the parts outside the CDR3, is DGGITQSPKYLFRKEGQNVTLSCEQNLNHDAMYWYRQDPGQGLRLIYYSQIVNDFQKGDIAEGYSVSREKKESFPLTVTSAQKNPTAFYLCASSIIGGDYGYTFGSGTRLTVV.

The rearrangement joins TRBV6-5 to TRBJ2-7; tentatively, D is TRBD2 (5 bases). V was pared by 0 bases and J by 7 bases, with 13 bases between. The CDR3 contains 14 residues. From germline, CDR1 is MNHEY and CDR2 SVGAGI. The CDR3 loop is CASSYSHGRGEQYF. The CDR3 nucleotides are TGTGCCAGCAGTTACTCACATGGAAGAGGGGAGCAGTACTTC.